A single sample gave rise to the 14 T cell receptor beta chains below, sequenced in a study of blood T cell repertoires in COVID-19. Generated by immunoSEQ multiplex PCR, the TCRdb table keeps only in-frame clones and is missing some. The sample consists of approximately 130,000 clones, roughly 79% of them appearing once. The sequenced sample was peripheral blood. These receptors were obtained from a human donor in a cohort sampled during active COVID-19.

The sample holds one count of this clone. The CDR3 reads CASSPWSGRQETQYF. CDR3 nucleotide sequence: TGTGCCAGCAGCCCCTGGTCCGGGAGACAAGAGACCCAGTACTTC. The chain couples TRBV28 to TRBJ2-5, with D possibly being TRBD2 (6 bases). V lost 6 bases to trimming and J lost 2 bases, with 16 bases between them. There are 15 residues in the CDR3. The germline V gene encodes CDR1 MDHEN and CDR2 SYDVKM.

The chain employs TRBV5-5 and TRBJ2-2, with 10 bases fitting TRBD1. Germline CDR1 is SGHKS and CDR2 is YYEKEE (reference sequence). This CDR3 is built from 16 residues. With 0 bases clipped from V and 1 base from J, the junction kept 0 bases outside the gene matches. The chain's CDR3 is CASSLGDRGNTGELFF. Written as DNA, the CDR3 is TGTGCCAGCAGCTTGGGGGACAGGGGGAACACCGGGGAGCTGTTTTTT.

This clone was found a few times. The chain has TRBV27 and TRBJ1-3; 11 bases are shared with TRBD1. After removal of 6 bases from V and 1 base from J, the junction contained 14 bases not matched to a gene. The germline gives CDR1 MNHEY, CDR2 SMNVEV (reference sequence). The CDR3 covers 19 residues. CDR3 protein: CASRLPQDRGLGSGNTIYF. As DNA, the CDR3 is TGTGCCAGCAGATTGCCTCAGGACAGGGGGCTAGGGTCTGGAAACACCATATATTTT.

This clone was recorded only once. The chain has TRBV7-9 and TRBJ2-5; 7 bases map to TRBD1. The V and J ends lost 2 bases and 1 base, in that order; junction bases with no gene match: 1. This CDR3 contains 14 residues. Germline-derived CDR1 and CDR2 are SEHNR and FQNEAQ (reference sequence). The DNA for the CDR3 is TGTGCCAGCAGCTTAAGGGGGCGCCAAGAGACCCAGTACTTC. Translation gives CASSLRGRQETQYF.

This clone came up once. V and J are TRBV30 and TRBJ2-5; 8 bases agree with TRBD2. The V and J ends lost 1 base and 1 base, in that order; junction bases with no gene match: 5. The germline V gene has CDR1 GTSNPN and CDR2 SVGIG (reference sequence). The CDR3 loop spans 15 amino acids. CDR3: CAWSGILAAQETQYF. CDR3 DNA: TGTGCCTGGAGTGGGATACTAGCGGCCCAAGAGACCCAGTACTTC. The full variable domain, with the rest looked up from reference TRBV30 and TRBJ2-5, is SQTIHQWPATLVQPVGSPLSLECTVEGTSNPNLYWYRQAAGRGLQLLFYSVGIGQISSEVPQNLSASRPQDRQFILSSKKLLLSDSGFYLCAWSGILAAQETQYFGPGTRLLVL.

The rearrangement uses TRBV5-6 and TRBJ2-7; D is possibly TRBD1 (6 bases). V lost 0 bases, J lost 0 bases, and 7 bases lay in between. The CDR3 totals 14 residues. Germline V gene sequence: CDR1 SGHDT, CDR2 YYEEEE. This CDR3 is CASSLVRGSYEQYF. In nucleotides, the CDR3 is TGTGCCAGCAGCTTGGTCAGGGGCTCCTACGAGCAGTACTTC.

This chain links TRBV12-3 or TRBV12-4 with TRBJ2-4; D not resolved. V gave up 5 bases and J gave up 3 bases, with 8 bases separating them. This CDR3 has 13 residues. The CDR3 here is CASSGEVKNIQYF. The CDR3 coding sequence is TGTGCCAGCAGTGGAGAAGTCAAAAACATTCAGTACTTC.

The CDR3 reads CASSTGPGNTIYF. The CDR3 coding sequence is TGTGCCAGCAGTACAGGGCCTGGAAACACCATATATTTT. V and J are TRBV28 and TRBJ1-3, with a possible D match to TRBD1 (6 bases). Trimming shortened V by 5 bases and J by 2 bases, and 7 bases separated the two germline ends. CDR1 MDHEN and CDR2 SYDVKM come from the germline V gene. This CDR3 comprises 13 residues.

The chain combines TRBV19 with TRBJ1-2, with TRBD1 matching over 7 bases. CDR1 and CDR2 (germline): LNHDA, SQIVND (reference sequence). V was pared by 10 bases and J by 8 bases, with 19 bases of the junction left unmatched. CDR3 length: 15 residues. This chain's CDR3 is CATSQVTGIHAGYTF. In nucleotides, the CDR3 is TGTGCCACCTCCCAGGTGACAGGGATTCATGCAGGCTACACCTTC.

This chain uses TRBV24-1 with TRBJ1-3; tentative D call: TRBD1 (5 bases). Trimming cost V 0 bases and J 4 bases, with 9 bases left between them. This CDR3 contains 15 residues. Germline assignment: CDR1 KGHDR and CDR2 SFDVKD. CDR3 sequence (DNA): TGTGCCACCAGTGATTTGCACTCAGGGGGAAACACCATATATTTT. Residues: CATSDLHSGGNTIYF.

This chain uses TRBV5-6 with TRBJ1-4; 9 bases are shared with TRBD1. CDR3 length equals 14 residues. V was pared by 3 bases and J by 6 bases, with 3 bases of the junction left unmatched. Germline V gene sequence: CDR1 SGHDT, CDR2 YYEEEE. This CDR3 reads CASSSRTGDEKLFF. For the CDR3, the DNA is TGTGCCAGCAGCTCGCGGACAGGGGATGAAAAACTGTTTTTT.

This chain joins TRBV12-5 and TRBJ2-7, with D possibly being TRBD2 (6 bases). The CDR3 runs to 13 residues. Germline V lookup: CDR1 LGHNT, CDR2 FRNRAP. The V end lost 4 bases, the J end lost 2 bases, and 9 bases lay between the germline ends. CDR3 protein: CASGSDYPYEQYF. CDR3 in DNA: TGTGCTAGTGGTTCGGACTATCCCTACGAGCAGTACTTC.

The chain links TRBV3-1 (or the pseudogene TRBV3-2) to TRBJ2-7; D is possibly TRBD1 (5 bases). The CDR3 runs 16 residues. Per the germline V gene, CDR1 is LGHDT and CDR2 is YNNKEL (reference sequence). V lost 1 base and J lost 4, with 17 bases in between. CDR3 sequence (DNA): TGTGCCAGCAGCCAAGGGGGCACAATCTTAGGTTACGAGCAGTACTTC. Translation gives CASSQGGTILGYEQYF.

The chain has TRBV19 and TRBJ2-2; weak D call: TRBD1 (6 bases). Trimming shortened V by 9 bases and J by 7 bases, and 15 bases separated the two germline ends. Germline V gives CDR1 LNHDA, CDR2 SQIVND (reference sequence). The CDR3 contains 13 residues. Here the CDR3 DNA reads TGTGCCAGCTCCCCAAGGGGGAGCGGGGAGCTGTTTTTT. The encoded protein is CASSPRGSGELFF. The entire variable domain, with the rest obtained from reference TRBV19 and TRBJ2-2, is as follows: DGGITQSPKYLFRKEGQNVTLSCEQNLNHDAMYWYRQDPGQGLRLIYYSQIVNDFQKGDIAEGYSVSREKKESFPLTVTSAQKNPTAFYLCASSPRGSGELFFGEGSRLTVL.